The 15 T cell receptor beta chains given below trace back to one sample, sequenced in a study of shared clonotypes between healthy human individuals. Naive CD8 populations comprised CD45RO-negative cells positively selected for CCR7, excluding terminally differentiated effector memory CD45RA+ cells. Assay: immunoSEQ multiplex PCR; the TCRdb copy retains only in-frame clones and omits some. The table has about 2.2 million clones, around 93% seen once. Specimen: naive CD8+ T cells from PBMCs. The receptors originated from a man aged 18 to 35 in good health. Some clones in this sample may be carry-over from other donors' samples.

J is TRBJ2-3 and V is TRBV5-1; TRBD2 aligns across 8 bases. The CDR3 has 15 residues. Looked up from germline, CDR1 is SGHRS and CDR2 is YFSETQ. The trim removed 0 bases at V and 2 bases at J, leaving 2 bases unmatched. In DNA form, the CDR3 reads TGCGCCAGCAGCTTGGTAGCGGGAAACACAGATACGCAGTATTTT. Protein product: CASSLVAGNTDTQYF.

This clone was recorded once. The V and J genes are TRBV9 and TRBJ2-1; 10 positions match TRBD2. The CDR3 runs to 15 residues. Germline V gene lookup returns CDR1 SGDLS and CDR2 YYNGEE. Trimming at V came to 5 bases and at J to 6 bases, leaving 8 bases not matched to a gene. CDR3 sequence: CASRPGTSEGNEQFF. The CDR3 bases are TGTGCCAGCAGGCCGGGGACTAGCGAGGGCAATGAGCAGTTCTTC.

V gene TRBV30 combines with J gene TRBJ1-2; D is unresolved. The germline CDR1 and CDR2 sequences are GTSNPN and SVGIG (reference sequence). Trimming removed 0 bases at V and 0 bases at J, with 2 bases between. The CDR3 extends over 12 amino acids. The CDR3 nucleotides read TGTGCCTGGAGTGTCACTAACTATGGCTACACCTTC. Protein product: CAWSVTNYGYTF.

V and J are TRBV19 and TRBJ1-5; D may be TRBD1 (6 bases). Germline V gene sequence: CDR1 LNHDA, CDR2 SQIVND (reference sequence). With 5 bases removed from V and 4 bases from J, the gap between germline ends came to 18 bases. The CDR3 loop spans 16 amino acids. The CDR3 spells CASSEGGRAFNQPQHF. CDR3 sequence (DNA): TGTGCCAGTAGTGAGGGGGGCAGGGCCTTTAATCAGCCCCAGCATTTT. Variable domain in full (rest from reference TRBV19 and TRBJ1-5): DGGITQSPKYLFRKEGQNVTLSCEQNLNHDAMYWYRQDPGQGLRLIYYSQIVNDFQKGDIAEGYSVSREKKESFPLTVTSAQKNPTAFYLCASSEGGRAFNQPQHFGDGTRLSIL.

The J gene is TRBJ2-3, the V gene TRBV7-9; the D gene is possibly TRBD2 (6 bases). Trimming left V 1 base short and J 2 bases short, with 13 bases between. The CDR3 has 16 amino acids. The germline gives CDR1 SEHNR, CDR2 FQNEAQ (reference sequence). CDR3 residues: CASSLGVAGITDTQYF. CDR3 bases: TGTGCCAGCAGCTTAGGGGTCGCGGGAATCACAGATACGCAGTATTTT. Drawing the rest from reference TRBV7-9 and TRBJ2-3, the complete variable domain is DTGVSQNPRHKITKRGQNVTFRCDPISEHNRLYWYRQTLGQGPEFLTYFQNEAQLEKSRLLSDRFSAERPKGSFSTLEIQRTEQGDSAMYLCASSLGVAGITDTQYFGPGTRLTVL.

V gene TRBV10-3 combines with J gene TRBJ2-7; D remains unclear. The CDR3 runs 16 residues. The germline CDR1 and CDR2 sequences are ENHRY and SYGVKD. V dropped 6 bases and J dropped 2 bases, with 20 bases sitting between them. The CDR3 region is CAIRNPGGDTAYEQYF. The CDR3 nucleotides read TGTGCCATCAGGAACCCTGGCGGCGACACCGCCTACGAGCAGTACTTC.

This chain links TRBV4-1 with TRBJ1-4; no clear D gene. Germline V gene sequence: CDR1 MGHRA, CDR2 YSYEKL. Deletions cut 1 base from V and 4 bases from J, with 1 base between. CDR3 length: 12 residues. CDR3 DNA sequence: TGCGCCAGCAGCCAAGTTAATGAAAAACTGTTTTTT. Amino acids: CASSQVNEKLFF.

The chain joins TRBV19 to TRBJ2-5; 12 nucleotides match TRBD1. The CDR3 spans 17 residues. The germline gives CDR1 LNHDA, CDR2 SQIVND (reference sequence). The J segment lost 5 bases and the V segment lost 4 bases, leaving 11 bases of the junction unmatched. The CDR3 sequence is CASSKGHWDRGPETQYF. The DNA for the CDR3 is TGTGCCAGTAGTAAGGGTCATTGGGACAGGGGGCCTGAGACCCAGTACTTC.

This rearrangement joins TRBV29-1 to TRBJ2-7, with TRBD1 matching over 9 bases. In germline, CDR1 is SQVTM, CDR2 ANQGSEA. The junction had 9 bases not matched to a gene; V was cut back by 7 bases and J by 2 bases. The CDR3 is 14 residues long. The CDR3 region is CSGGLGQGTYEQYF. Here the CDR3 DNA reads TGCAGCGGAGGGTTGGGACAGGGAACCTACGAGCAGTACTTC.

This clone showed up just once. The genes are TRBV6-6 and TRBJ2-7, with D tentatively TRBD2 (6 bases). Germline CDR1 reads MNHNY; CDR2 reads SVGAGI (reference sequence). This CDR3 region has 14 residues. With 2 bases removed from V and 3 bases from J, the gap between germline ends came to 11 bases. CDR3 nucleotides: TGTGCCAGCAGTTACATCGGCGGGATCTACGAGCAGTACTTC. It specifies CASSYIGGIYEQYF.

This clone appeared once. This chain connects TRBV7-6 to TRBJ2-1, with a weak D call TRBD1 (6 bases). V shed 1 base and J shed 8 bases, with 9 bases lying between them. Germline V CDR1 and CDR2: SGHVS, FNYEAQ. The CDR3 contains 13 residues. The CDR3 here is CASSLGRGDEQFF. In DNA, the CDR3 is TGTGCCAGCAGCTTAGGCAGGGGTGATGAGCAGTTCTTC.

This clone appeared a few times. J is TRBJ1-1 and V is TRBV19; D is ambiguous. The CDR3 has 15 amino acids. Trimming removed 1 base at V and 4 bases at J, with 13 bases between. Per germline, CDR1 LNHDA and CDR2 SQIVND (reference sequence). For the CDR3, the DNA is TGTGCCAGTAGTATAGCGGTACTGGCGGGCACTGAAGCTTTCTTT. Translating gives CASSIAVLAGTEAFF.

This chain joins TRBV4-1 and TRBJ2-7, with 7 bases identical to TRBD1. This CDR3 contains 14 residues. Germline V gene sequence: CDR1 MGHRA, CDR2 YSYEKL. After removal of 3 bases from V and 3 bases from J, the junction contained 5 bases not matched to a gene. The CDR3 sequence: CASSHNRGGYEQYF. Here the CDR3 DNA reads TGCGCCAGCAGCCATAACAGGGGTGGCTACGAGCAGTACTTC.

This chain connects TRBV27 to TRBJ2-2; the match to TRBD2 covers 8 bases. Germline V gene lookup returns CDR1 MNHEY and CDR2 SMNVEV (reference sequence). J gave up 4 bases and V 6 bases, and 13 bases lay outside the gene matches. This CDR3 region has 17 residues. CDR3 sequence: CASSSTGGRAITGELFF. Written as DNA, the CDR3 is TGTGCCAGCAGCTCTACGGGGGGGCGCGCCATCACCGGGGAGCTGTTTTTT.

The chain carries TRBV5-5 and TRBJ2-1; D is ambiguous. CDR1 is SGHKS, CDR2 YYEKEE, per germline (reference sequence). CDR3 length: 16 amino acids. V was trimmed by 1 base and J by 1 base, leaving 12 bases between them. The CDR3 region has the DNA TGTGCCAGCAGCTTGCGGTACAGCTTGTCCTACAATGAGCAGTTCTTC. Amino acid sequence: CASSLRYSLSYNEQFF.